This T cell receptor (beta chain) was identified in a study of CXCR3-negative and CXCR3-positive naive CD8 T cells. 5' RACE with UMI labels generated the TRB cDNA libraries. Reanalyzing the 5' RACE reads, TCRdb keeps one entry per CDR3 protein, without DNA. The sample totals tens of thousands of distinct CDR3 sequences. The CDR3 has 13 amino acids. Note on this clonotype: Its antigen is as yet unknown.

Study-level points and caveats: More hydrophobic TRB CDR3s occurred in CXCR3-positive than in CXCR3-negative naive cells.

V usage is TRBV12-3 or TRBV12-4 and J usage is TRBJ2-3; TCRdb gives TRBD1 as the D gene, but with no DNA this cannot be confirmed. The sample was naive CXCR3- CD8+ T cells from blood. As to subset: CD45RO-CCR7+CD27+CD95- naive CD8+ T cells lacking CXCR3 (TNR3-). The origin of this receptor is a human donor in good health. Some clones in this sample may be carry-over from other donors' samples. CDR3 loop: CASKGEDTDTQYF.